This T cell receptor beta chain is from a study of sequential checkpoint blockade in melanoma. Across the whole study: Patients were randomized 1:1 to nivolumab-then-ipilimumab or ipilimumab-then-nivolumab first-line. After both sequences, patients received maintenance nivolumab.

This table comes from immunoSEQ multiplex PCR, and its TCRdb copy is limited to in-frame clones, with some not included. The sample comprises about 38,000 clones, more than 70% of which are singletons, and 12% rests with the top ten. This sample's treatment: randomized to nivolumab then ipilimumab (arm A) or the reverse (arm B). None of the patients previously received DNA-damaging chemotherapy. Live CD3+CD8+ CD19− CD56− cells were sorted from PBMCs. Only one count was recorded for this clone. The receptor was isolated from a human donor with melanoma. This specimen was CD8+ T cells sorted from blood (inferred from file names), taken from a patient given nivolumab and ipilimumab in sequence.

CDR3 sequence reads: CASMGQLSSYEQYF. The CDR3 nucleotides read TGTGCCAGCATGGGGCAGTTAAGCTCCTACGAGCAGTACTTC. V is TRBV27 and J is TRBJ2-7; possible D gene TRBD1, 5 bases. The ends were cut back, 7 bases at V and 0 bases at J, with 13 bases in the middle. Germline lookup yields CDR1 MNHEY and CDR2 SMNVEV (reference sequence). The CDR3 consists of 14 residues.